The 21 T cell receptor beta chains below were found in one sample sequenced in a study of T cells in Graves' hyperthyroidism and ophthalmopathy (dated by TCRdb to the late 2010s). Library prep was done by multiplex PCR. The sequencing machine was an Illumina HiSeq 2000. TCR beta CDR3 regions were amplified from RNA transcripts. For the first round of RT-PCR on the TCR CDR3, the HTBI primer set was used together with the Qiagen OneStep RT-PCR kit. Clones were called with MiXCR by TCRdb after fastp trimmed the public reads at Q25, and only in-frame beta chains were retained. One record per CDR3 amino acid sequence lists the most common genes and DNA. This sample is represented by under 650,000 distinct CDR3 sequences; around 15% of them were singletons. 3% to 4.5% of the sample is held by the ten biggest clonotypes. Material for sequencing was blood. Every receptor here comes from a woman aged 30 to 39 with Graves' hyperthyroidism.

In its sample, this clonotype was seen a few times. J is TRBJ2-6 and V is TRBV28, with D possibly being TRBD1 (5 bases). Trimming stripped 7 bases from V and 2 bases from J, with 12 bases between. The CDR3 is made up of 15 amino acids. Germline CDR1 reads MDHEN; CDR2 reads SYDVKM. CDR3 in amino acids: CASNPGFTGANVLTF. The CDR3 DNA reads TGTGCCAGCAACCCAGGGTTCACTGGGGCCAACGTCCTGACTTTC.

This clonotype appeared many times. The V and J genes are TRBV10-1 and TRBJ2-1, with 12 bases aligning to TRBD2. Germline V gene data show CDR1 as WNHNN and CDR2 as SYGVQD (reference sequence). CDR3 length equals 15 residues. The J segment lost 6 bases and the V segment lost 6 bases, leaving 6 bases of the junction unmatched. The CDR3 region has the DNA TGCGCCAGCAGCAGACTAGCGGGAGAAACCAATGAGCAGTTCTTC. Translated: CASSRLAGETNEQFF.

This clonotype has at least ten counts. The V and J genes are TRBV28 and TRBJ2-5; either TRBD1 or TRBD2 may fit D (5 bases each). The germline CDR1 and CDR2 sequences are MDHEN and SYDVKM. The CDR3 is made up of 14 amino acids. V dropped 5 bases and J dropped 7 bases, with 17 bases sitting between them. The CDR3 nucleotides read TGTGCCAGCAGTCCATACGGGGCGTTGTGGACCCAGTACTTC. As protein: CASSPYGALWTQYF.

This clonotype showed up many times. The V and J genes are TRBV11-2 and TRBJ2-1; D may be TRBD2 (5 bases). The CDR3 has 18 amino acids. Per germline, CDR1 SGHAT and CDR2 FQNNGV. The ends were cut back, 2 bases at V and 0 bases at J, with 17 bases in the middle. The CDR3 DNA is TGTGCCAGCAGCTTAAACGCCGGACTTACGAGCTCCTACAATGAGCAGTTCTTC. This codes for CASSLNAGLTSSYNEQFF.

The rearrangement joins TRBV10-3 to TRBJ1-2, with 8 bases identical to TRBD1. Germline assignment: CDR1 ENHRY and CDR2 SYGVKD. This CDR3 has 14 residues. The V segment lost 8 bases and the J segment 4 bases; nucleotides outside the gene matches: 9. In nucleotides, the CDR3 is TGTGCCATCCGGACAGGGACTTTTCCCTATGGCTACACCTTC. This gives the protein CAIRTGTFPYGYTF.

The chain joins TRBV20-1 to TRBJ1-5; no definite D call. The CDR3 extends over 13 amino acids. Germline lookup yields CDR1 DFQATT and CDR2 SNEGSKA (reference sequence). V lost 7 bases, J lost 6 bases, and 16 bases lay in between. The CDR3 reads CSVRKGPGQPQHF. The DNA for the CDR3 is TGCAGTGTACGAAAAGGGCCGGGTCAGCCCCAGCATTTT.

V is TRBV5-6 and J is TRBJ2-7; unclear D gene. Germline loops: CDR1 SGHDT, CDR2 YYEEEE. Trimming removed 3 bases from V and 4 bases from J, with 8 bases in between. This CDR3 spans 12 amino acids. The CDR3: CASSSKIYEQYF. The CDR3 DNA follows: TGTGCCAGCAGCTCTAAGATTTACGAGCAGTACTTC.

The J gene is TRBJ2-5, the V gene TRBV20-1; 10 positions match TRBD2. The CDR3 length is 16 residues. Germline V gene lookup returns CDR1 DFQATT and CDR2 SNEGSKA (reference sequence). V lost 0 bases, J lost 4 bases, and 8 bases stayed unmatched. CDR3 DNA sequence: TGCAGTGCTAGAGATATTTCTAGCGGGAGTGGAGAGACCCAGTACTTC. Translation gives CSARDISSGSGETQYF.

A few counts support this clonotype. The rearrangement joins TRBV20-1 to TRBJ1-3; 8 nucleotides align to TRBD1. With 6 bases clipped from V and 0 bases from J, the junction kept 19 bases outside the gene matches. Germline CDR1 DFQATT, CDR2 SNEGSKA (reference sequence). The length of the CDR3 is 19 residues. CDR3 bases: TGCAGTGCCCCTCCCGGACAGGGTTGTTTTCTGAGCTCTGGAAACACCATATATTTT. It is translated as CSAPPGQGCFLSSGNTIYF.

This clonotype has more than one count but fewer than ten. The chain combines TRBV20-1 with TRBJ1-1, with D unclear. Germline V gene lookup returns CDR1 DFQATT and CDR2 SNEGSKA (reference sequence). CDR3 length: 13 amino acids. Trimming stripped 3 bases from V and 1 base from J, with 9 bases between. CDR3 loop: CSASVGPNTEAFF. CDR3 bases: TGCAGTGCTAGCGTAGGTCCGAACACTGAAGCTTTCTTT.

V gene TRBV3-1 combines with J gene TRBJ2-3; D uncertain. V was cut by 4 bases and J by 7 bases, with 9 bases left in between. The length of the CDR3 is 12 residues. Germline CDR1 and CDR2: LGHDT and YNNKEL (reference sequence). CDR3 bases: TGTGCCAGCAGCCCGACCCGTTATACGCAGTATTTT. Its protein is CASSPTRYTQYF.

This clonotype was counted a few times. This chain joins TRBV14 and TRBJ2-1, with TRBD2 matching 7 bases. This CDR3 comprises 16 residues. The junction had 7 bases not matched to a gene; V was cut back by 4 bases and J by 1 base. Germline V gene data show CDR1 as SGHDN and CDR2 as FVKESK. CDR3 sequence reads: CASSRWEGVSYNEQFF. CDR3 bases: TGTGCCAGCAGCCGCTGGGAGGGTGTATCCTACAATGAGCAGTTCTTC. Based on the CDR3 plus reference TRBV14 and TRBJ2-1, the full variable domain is EAGVTQFPSHSVIEKGQTVTLRCDPISGHDNLYWYRRVMGKEIKFLLHFVKESKQDESGMPNNRFLAERTGGTYSTLKVQPAELEDSGVYFCASSRWEGVSYNEQFFGPGTRLTVL.

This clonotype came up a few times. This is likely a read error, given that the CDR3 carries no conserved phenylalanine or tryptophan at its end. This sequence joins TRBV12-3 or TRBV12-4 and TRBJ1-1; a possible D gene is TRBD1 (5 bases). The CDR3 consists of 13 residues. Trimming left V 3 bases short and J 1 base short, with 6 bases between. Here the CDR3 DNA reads TGTGCCAGCAGTTTTGGACAGAACACTGAAGCTTTCTCT. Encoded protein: CASSFGQNTEAFS.

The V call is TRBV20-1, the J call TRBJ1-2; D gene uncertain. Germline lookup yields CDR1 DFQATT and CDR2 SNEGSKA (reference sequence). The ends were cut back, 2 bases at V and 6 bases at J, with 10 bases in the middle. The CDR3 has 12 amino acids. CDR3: CSARRPGDGYTF. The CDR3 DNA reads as TGCAGTGCTAGAAGGCCCGGAGATGGCTACACCTTC.

For the CDR3, the DNA is TGCGCCAGCAGCAAGCGGAACCAAGAGACCCAGTACTTC. It encodes CASSKRNQETQYF. The genes are TRBV5-1 and TRBJ2-5, with D perhaps TRBD2 (5 bases). In germline, CDR1 is SGHRS, CDR2 YFSETQ. With 4 bases removed from V and 0 bases from J, the gap between germline ends came to 7 bases. This CDR3 is built from 13 residues. Looking up the rest from reference TRBV5-1 and TRBJ2-5 gives the full variable domain: KAGVTQTPRYLIKTRGQQVTLSCSPISGHRSVSWYQQTPGQGLQFLFEYFSETQRNKGNFPGRFSGRQFSNSRSEMNVSTLELGDSALYLCASSKRNQETQYFGPGTRLLVL.

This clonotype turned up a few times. The CDR3 DNA reads TGTGCCAGCAGCACAGCCCACGGGGAGCTGTTTTTT. Its protein is CASSTAHGELFF. The rearrangement uses TRBV7-2 and TRBJ2-2; D uncertain. This CDR3 comprises 12 residues. The ends were cut back, 5 bases at V and 7 bases at J, with 8 bases in the middle. Germline CDR1 SGHTA, CDR2 FQGNSA.

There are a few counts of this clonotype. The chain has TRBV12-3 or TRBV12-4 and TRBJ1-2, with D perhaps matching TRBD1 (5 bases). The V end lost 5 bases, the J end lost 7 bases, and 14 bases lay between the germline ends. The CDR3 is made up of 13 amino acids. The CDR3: CASSLRDGCGYTF. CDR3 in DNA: TGTGCCAGCAGTCTCCGGGACGGTTGTGGCTACACCTTC.

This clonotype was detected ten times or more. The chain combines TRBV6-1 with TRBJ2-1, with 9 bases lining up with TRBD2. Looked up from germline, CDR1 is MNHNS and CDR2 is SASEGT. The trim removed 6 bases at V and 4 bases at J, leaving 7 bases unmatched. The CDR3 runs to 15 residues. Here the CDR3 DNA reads TGTGCCAGCAGCGCCTTAGCGGGAGCATACAATGAGCAGTTCTTC. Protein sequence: CASSALAGAYNEQFF.

The CDR3 DNA follows: TGTGCCAGCAGTGGTCAATATTCTAGGACAGGGGACACCGGGGAGCTGTTTTTT. Translation gives CASSGQYSRTGDTGELFF. The chain carries TRBV6-1 and TRBJ2-2, with 9 bases identical to TRBD1. J gave up 3 bases and V 4 bases, and 12 bases lay outside the gene matches. The CDR3 is 18 residues long. Germline CDR1 is MNHNS and CDR2 is SASEGT.

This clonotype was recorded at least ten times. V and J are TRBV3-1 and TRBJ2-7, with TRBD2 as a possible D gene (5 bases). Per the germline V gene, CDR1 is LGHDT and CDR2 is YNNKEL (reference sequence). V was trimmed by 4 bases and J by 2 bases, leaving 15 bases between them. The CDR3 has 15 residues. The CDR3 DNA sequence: TGTGCCAGCAGCCCCGGTTTAGCGCCAGCCTACGAGCAGTACTTC. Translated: CASSPGLAPAYEQYF.

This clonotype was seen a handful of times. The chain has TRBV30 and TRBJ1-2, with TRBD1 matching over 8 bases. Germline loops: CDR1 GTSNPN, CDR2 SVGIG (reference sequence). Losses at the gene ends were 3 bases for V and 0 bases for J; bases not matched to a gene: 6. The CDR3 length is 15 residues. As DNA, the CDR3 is TGTGCCTGGAGGGACAGGGAGGGCCCTAACTATGGCTACACCTTC. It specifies CAWRDREGPNYGYTF.